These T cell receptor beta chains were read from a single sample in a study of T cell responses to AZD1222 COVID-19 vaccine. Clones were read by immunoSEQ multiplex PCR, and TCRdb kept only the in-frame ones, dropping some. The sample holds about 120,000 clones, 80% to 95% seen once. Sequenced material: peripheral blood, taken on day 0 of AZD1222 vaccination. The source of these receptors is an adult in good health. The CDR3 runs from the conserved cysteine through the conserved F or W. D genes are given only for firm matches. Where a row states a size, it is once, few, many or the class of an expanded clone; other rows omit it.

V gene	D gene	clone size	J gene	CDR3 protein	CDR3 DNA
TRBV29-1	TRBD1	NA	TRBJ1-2	CSAPGQGYGYTF	TGCAGCGCCCCGGGACAGGGGTATGGCTACACCTTC
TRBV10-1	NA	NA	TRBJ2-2	CASSETETGGELFF	TGCGCCAGCAGTGAGACAGAGACAGGCGGGGAGCTGTTTTTT
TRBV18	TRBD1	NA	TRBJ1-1	CASSATGNEAFF	TGTGCCAGCTCAGCGACAGGGAATGAAGCTTTCTTT
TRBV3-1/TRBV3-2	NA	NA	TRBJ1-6	CASSQRAGDSPLHF	TGTGCCAGCAGCCAAAGGGCAGGAGATTCACCCCTCCACTTT
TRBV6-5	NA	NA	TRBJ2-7	CASRGGPPYEQYF	TGTGCCAGCAGAGGCGGGCCCCCCTACGAGCAGTACTTC
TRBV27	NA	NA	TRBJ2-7	CASSSIPLRDYEQYF	TGTGCCAGCAGTTCAATACCCCTTAGGGACTACGAGCAGTACTTC
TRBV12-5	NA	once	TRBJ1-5	CASGLVPLGPSYQPQHF	TGTGCTAGTGGTTTGGTACCCCTGGGACCATCTTATCAGCCCCAGCATTTT
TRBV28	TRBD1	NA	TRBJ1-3	CASTPGDSRNTIYF	TGTGCCAGCACCCCGGGGGACAGCCGAAACACCATATATTTT
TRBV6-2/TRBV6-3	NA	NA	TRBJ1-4	CASSEVTEKLFF	TGTGCCAGCAGCGAGGTGACTGAAAAACTGTTTTTT
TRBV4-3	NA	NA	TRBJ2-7	CASRRAHEMSYEQYF	TGCGCCAGCAGGAGGGCTCATGAGATGTCCTACGAGCAGTACTTC
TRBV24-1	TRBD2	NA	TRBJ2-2	CATSDPSGGRAGELFF	TGTGCCACCAGTGATCCTAGCGGGGGGAGAGCCGGGGAGCTGTTTTTT
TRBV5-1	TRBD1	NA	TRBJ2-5	CASSNAPGQQETQYF	TGCGCCAGCAGCAACGCTCCGGGACAGCAAGAGACCCAGTACTTC
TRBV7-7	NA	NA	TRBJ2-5	CASSLGALTKETQYF	TGTGCCAGCAGCTTAGGGGCACTAACTAAAGAGACCCAGTACTTC
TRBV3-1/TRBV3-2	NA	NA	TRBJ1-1	CASSQDPAGEAFF	TGTGCCAGCAGCCAAGATCCCGCGGGTGAAGCTTTCTTT
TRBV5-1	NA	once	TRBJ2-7	CASSSFPAYEQYF	TGCGCCAGCAGCTCCTTTCCCGCCTACGAGCAGTACTTC
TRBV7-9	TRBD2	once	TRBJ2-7	CASRKGSGGARQYF	TGTGCCAGCAGGAAAGGAAGCGGGGGGGCCAGGCAGTACTTC
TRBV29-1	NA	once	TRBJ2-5	CSVAHRGGETQYF	TGCAGCGTTGCCCACAGGGGGGGAGAGACCCAGTACTTC
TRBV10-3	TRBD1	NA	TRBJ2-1	CAISEDRVGYNEQFF	TGTGCCATCAGTGAGGACAGGGTAGGCTACAATGAGCAGTTCTTC
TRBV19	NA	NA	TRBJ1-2	CASSNSYGYTF	TGTGCCAGTAGTAACTCCTATGGCTACACCTTC
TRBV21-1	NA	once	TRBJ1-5	CASSKVEEAGVNQPQHF	TGTGCCAGCAGCAAAGTTGAAGAGGCAGGGGTTAATCAGCCCCAGCATTTT
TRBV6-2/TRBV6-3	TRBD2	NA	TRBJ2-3	CASSTPGTSLTDTQYF	TGTGCCAGCAGTACCCCCGGGACTAGCCTCACAGATACGCAGTATTTT
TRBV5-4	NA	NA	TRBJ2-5	CASSTGQKQETQYF	TGTGCCAGCAGCACAGGACAAAAACAAGAGACCCAGTACTTC
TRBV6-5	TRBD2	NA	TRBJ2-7	CASSYSASGGIYEQYF	TGTGCCAGCAGTTACTCGGCTAGCGGAGGGATTTACGAGCAGTACTTC
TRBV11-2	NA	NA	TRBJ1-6	CASSLGVNVYNSPLHF	TGTGCCAGCAGCCTTGGGGTCAACGTCTATAATTCACCCCTCCACTTT
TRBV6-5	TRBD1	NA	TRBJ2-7	CASRKGQGASYEQYF	TGTGCCAGCAGAAAGGGACAGGGGGCCTCCTACGAGCAGTACTTC
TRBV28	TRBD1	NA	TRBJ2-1	CASSDPPGQVIEQFF	TGTGCCAGCAGCGATCCACCGGGACAGGTAATTGAGCAGTTCTTC
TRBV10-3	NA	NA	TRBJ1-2	CAISESVGADYGYTF	TGTGCCATCAGTGAGTCGGTAGGGGCGGACTATGGCTACACCTTC
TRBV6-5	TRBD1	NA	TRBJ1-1	CASKDRENTEAFF	TGTGCCAGCAAAGACAGGGAGAACACTGAAGCTTTCTTT
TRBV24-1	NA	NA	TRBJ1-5	CATSDSMGGQPQHF	TGTGCCACCAGTGATAGTATGGGTGGTCAGCCCCAGCATTTT
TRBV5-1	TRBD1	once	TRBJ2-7	CASSSGTGPDEQYF	TGCGCCAGCAGCTCCGGGACAGGGCCCGACGAGCAGTACTTC
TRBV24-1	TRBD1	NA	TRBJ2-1	CATSDRDRPFNEQFF	TGTGCCACCAGTGATCGGGACAGGCCGTTTAATGAGCAGTTCTTC
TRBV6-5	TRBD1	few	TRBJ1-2	CASSSGQGHYGYTF	TGTGCCAGCAGTTCCGGACAGGGCCACTATGGCTACACCTTC
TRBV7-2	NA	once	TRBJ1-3	CASSVTGFYQAGNTIYF	TGTGCCAGCAGCGTCACAGGGTTCTATCAGGCTGGAAACACCATATATTTT
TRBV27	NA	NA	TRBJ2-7	CASSFTGGDFVYEQYF	TGTGCCAGCAGTTTTACGGGGGGCGACTTTGTCTACGAGCAGTACTTC
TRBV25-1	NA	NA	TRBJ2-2	CASSEFYTGELFF	TGTGCCAGCAGTGAATTCTACACCGGGGAGCTGTTTTTT
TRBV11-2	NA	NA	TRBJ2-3	CASSLVSGTDTQYF	TGTGCCAGCAGCTTAGTTTCAGGTACAGATACGCAGTATTTT
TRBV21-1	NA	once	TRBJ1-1	CASSLRRVDGRNTEAFF	TGTGCCAGCAGCCTCCGGAGGGTCGACGGGAGAAACACTGAAGCTTTCTTT
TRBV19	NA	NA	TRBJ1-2	CASSIAPWNYGYTF	TGTGCCAGTAGTATAGCTCCGTGGAACTATGGCTACACCTTC
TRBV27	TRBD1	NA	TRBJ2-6	CASTPTGGRSGANVLTF	TGTGCCAGCACCCCGACAGGGGGGCGGTCTGGGGCCAACGTCCTGACTTTC
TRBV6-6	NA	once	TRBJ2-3	CASSYVASTDTQYF	TGTGCCAGCAGTTACGTGGCTTCCACAGATACGCAGTATTTT
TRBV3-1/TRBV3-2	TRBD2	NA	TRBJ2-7	CASSQVAGVPHEQYF	TGTGCCAGCAGCCAAGTAGCGGGAGTCCCCCACGAGCAGTACTTC
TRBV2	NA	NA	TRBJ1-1	CASSERGGYTEAFF	TGTGCCAGCAGTGAACGCGGTGGTTACACTGAAGCTTTCTTT
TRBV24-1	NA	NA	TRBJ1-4	CATSDSGSREKLFF	TGTGCCACCAGTGATTCGGGGTCGAGGGAAAAACTGTTTTTT
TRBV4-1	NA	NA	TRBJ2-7	CASSQRDSYEQYF	TGCGCCAGCAGCCAACGGGACTCCTACGAGCAGTACTTC
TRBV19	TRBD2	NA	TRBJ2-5	CASSILTSGGWETQYF	TGTGCCAGTAGTATTCTGACTAGCGGGGGCTGGGAGACCCAGTACTTC
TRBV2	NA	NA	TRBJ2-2	CASSEQGLGELFF	TGTGCCAGCAGTGAACAGGGCCTCGGGGAGCTGTTTTTT
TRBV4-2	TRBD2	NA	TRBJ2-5	CASSQEVLAGETQYF	TGTGCCAGCAGCCAGGAAGTCCTAGCGGGGGAGACCCAGTACTTC
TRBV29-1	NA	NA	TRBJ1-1	CSVEDGAVKNTEAFF	TGCAGCGTTGAAGATGGCGCAGTCAAGAACACTGAAGCTTTCTTT
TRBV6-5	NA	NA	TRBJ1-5	CASSSRQAYQPQHF	TGTGCCAGCAGCTCCAGGCAAGCGTATCAGCCCCAGCATTTT
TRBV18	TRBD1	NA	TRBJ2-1	CASSPDRGRHSYNEQFF	TGTGCCAGCTCCCCTGACAGGGGACGCCACTCCTACAATGAGCAGTTCTTC
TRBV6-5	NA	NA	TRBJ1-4	CASSYGPLNEKLFF	TGTGCCAGCAGTTACGGACCACTTAATGAAAAACTGTTTTTT
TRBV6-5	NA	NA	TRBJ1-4	CASRGGNEKLFF	TGTGCCAGCAGGGGAGGGAATGAAAAACTGTTTTTT
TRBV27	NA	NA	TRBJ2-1	CASSIRTFGDEQFF	TGTGCCAGCAGTATACGGACCTTTGGGGATGAGCAGTTCTTC
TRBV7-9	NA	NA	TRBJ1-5	CASSFLDTYQPQHF	TGTGCCAGCAGCTTCCTTGACACGTATCAGCCCCAGCATTTT
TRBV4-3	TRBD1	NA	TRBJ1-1	CASSQAGTGGDDEAFF	TGCGCCAGCAGCCAAGCCGGGACAGGGGGCGACGATGAAGCTTTCTTT
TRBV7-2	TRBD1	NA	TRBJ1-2	CASSLPITGDGYTF	TGTGCCAGCAGCTTACCCATTACAGGGGATGGCTACACCTTC